The 30 T cell receptor beta chains in this list originate from one sample, sequenced in a study of naive and memory T cell subsets. Both TRBC1 and TRBC2 were covered by a beta constant-region primer of two equimolar oligonucleotides. Nested alpha and beta constant-region primers with the SP2 primer drove four PCR rounds on ligated cDNA. TCRdb redid the calling of the UMI-ligation and nested PCR reads with MiXCR, one entry per CDR3 protein. The sample consists of more than 120,000 distinct CDR3 sequences, approximately 18% of them appearing once. No antigen has been identified for these receptors. Study-level findings and limits: A few larger clonotypes appeared in naive repertoires, especially CD8, possibly memory cells re-expressing CD45RA.

Sequencing was carried out using naive CD8+ T cells from blood. All receptors derive from a human donor in good health.

The chain couples TRBV5-6 to TRBJ1-2; the D is unclear. Per the germline V gene, CDR1 is SGHDT and CDR2 is YYEEEE. Trimming took 0 bases from V and 3 from J, leaving 6 bases between them. CDR3 size: 13 residues. The CDR3 region has the DNA TGTGCCAGCAGCTTGGACCAGTACTATGGCTACACCTTC. This translates into CASSLDQYYGYTF.

The V call is TRBV5-1, the J call TRBJ1-2, with D possibly TRBD1 on 5 matching bases. Trimming stripped 1 base from V and 3 bases from J, with 13 bases between. The germline gives CDR1 SGHRS, CDR2 YFSETQ. The CDR3 runs to 15 residues. CDR3 bases: TGCGCCAGCAGCTTGTGGTACAGGTCTTACTATGGCTACACCTTC. Protein product: CASSLWYRSYYGYTF.

This clonotype appeared a few times. The chain joins TRBV12-3 or TRBV12-4 to TRBJ2-7, with unresolved D. Trimming took off 3 bases at V and 6 bases at J, with 12 bases between the two ends. The CDR3 loop spans 13 amino acids. CDR3 in DNA: TGTGCCAGCAGTTTCTTTCGGGTTGGCGAGCAGTACTTC. As protein: CASSFFRVGEQYF.

This clonotype was detected only a few times. The rearrangement uses TRBV11-2 and TRBJ2-1; 10 bases match TRBD2. The germline V gene encodes CDR1 SGHAT and CDR2 FQNNGV. The CDR3 contains 16 residues. The junction had 13 bases not matched to a gene; V was cut back by 4 bases and J by 10 bases. CDR3 nucleotide sequence: TGTGCCAGCAGCTCGAGGCCGGGACTAGCGCCCTCCGAGCAGTTCTTC. It yields the protein CASSSRPGLAPSEQFF.

The CDR3 DNA reads as TGTGCCAGCAGTGACCTAGTCTCCCCGTACAATGAGCAGTTCTTC. Translation: CASSDLVSPYNEQFF. The V gene is TRBV6-1, the J gene TRBJ2-1; D is unresolved. The CDR3 contains 15 residues. Germline CDR1 and CDR2: MNHNS and SASEGT. V was cut by 3 bases and J by 4 bases, with 13 bases left in between.

The CDR3 region is CASSSTGEQYF. In nucleotides, the CDR3 is TGTGCCAGCAGTTCCACCGGCGAGCAGTACTTC. This sequence joins TRBV28 and TRBJ2-7; D not resolved. The CDR3 runs to 11 residues. CDR1 and CDR2 from the germline V gene are MDHEN and SYDVKM. V was shortened by 4 bases and J by 6 bases, with 7 bases between the two germline ends.

The V and J genes are TRBV4-3 and TRBJ2-3; the match to TRBD1 covers 10 bases. CDR1 is LGHNA, CDR2 YSLEER, per germline. V was pared by 2 bases and J by 2 bases, with 4 bases of the junction left unmatched. The CDR3 totals 16 residues. The CDR3: CASSQKGQGITDTQYF. For the CDR3, the DNA is TGCGCCAGCAGCCAAAAGGGACAGGGGATCACAGATACGCAGTATTTT.

The genes are TRBV28 and TRBJ2-7; 7 nucleotides agree with TRBD2. The CDR3 spans 16 residues. With V trimmed by 3 bases and J by 2 bases, 10 bases remained unmatched. Germline loops: CDR1 MDHEN, CDR2 SYDVKM. The CDR3 sequence: CASSLSPGGSPYEQYF. The CDR3 DNA reads as TGTGCCAGCAGTTTGTCCCCCGGGGGGTCCCCCTACGAGCAGTACTTC.

The V call is TRBV6-5, the J call TRBJ1-4; perhaps TRBD1 as D (6 bases). CDR1 is MNHEY and CDR2 is SVGAGI in the germline V gene. V shed 3 bases and J shed 12 bases, with 11 bases lying between them. The CDR3 runs 12 residues. CDR3 sequence: CASSYIRGQLFF. DNA for the CDR3: TGTGCCAGCAGTTATATCAGGGGCCAACTGTTTTTT.

The V and J genes are TRBV20-1 and TRBJ2-7; possible D gene TRBD2, 6 bases. V gave up 0 bases and J gave up 2 bases, with 17 bases separating them. CDR3 length: 16 amino acids. The germline CDR1 and CDR2 sequences are DFQATT and SNEGSKA (reference sequence). The DNA for the CDR3 is TGCAGTGCTAGAGATCTTTCGGGACTGGGACCCTACGAGCAGTACTTC. It translates to CSARDLSGLGPYEQYF.

This clonotype was detected a few times. The V call is TRBV30, the J call TRBJ2-7; D unresolved. CDR3 length: 13 amino acids. V lost 3 bases, J lost 3 bases, and 12 bases lay in between. CDR1 is GTSNPN, CDR2 SVGIG, per germline (reference sequence). CDR3: CAWSVTGFYEQYF. Written as DNA, the CDR3 is TGTGCCTGGAGCGTAACCGGGTTCTACGAGCAGTACTTC.

The gene calls are TRBV28 and TRBJ2-7, with D uncertain. V lost 4 bases and J 2 bases, leaving 15 bases between the germline ends. The length of the CDR3 is 15 residues. CDR1 and CDR2 (germline): MDHEN, SYDVKM. The CDR3 coding sequence is TGTGCCAGCAGTTACACGGGCAGACTTACCTACGAGCAGTACTTC. It codes for CASSYTGRLTYEQYF.

This clonotype was seen only a few times. This chain joins TRBV25-1 and TRBJ2-1; 11 bases align to TRBD2. V was pared by 3 bases and J by 7 bases, with 2 bases of the junction left unmatched. This CDR3 is 14 amino acids long. The germline CDR1 and CDR2 sequences are MGHDK and SYGVNS. CDR3 sequence: CASSEGLAENEQFF. The DNA for the CDR3 is TGTGCCAGCAGTGAGGGACTAGCGGAAAATGAGCAGTTCTTC.

This clonotype was seen a handful of times. The chain uses TRBV6-1 and TRBJ2-7; D ambiguous. V lost 0 bases and J 4 bases, leaving 7 bases between the germline ends. Germline assignment: CDR1 MNHNS and CDR2 SASEGT. This CDR3 contains 13 residues. For the CDR3, the DNA is TGTGCCAGCAGTGAAGCCTCACGGTACGAGCAGTACTTC. The encoded protein is CASSEASRYEQYF.

V is TRBV11-1 and J is TRBJ2-1; D remains unclear. CDR3 length equals 14 residues. V lost 8 bases to trimming and J lost 1 base, with 12 bases between them. CDR1 and CDR2 from the germline V gene are SGHAT and FQDESV (reference sequence). CDR3 in amino acids: CASVGVESYNEQFF. CDR3 bases: TGTGCCAGCGTTGGAGTCGAGTCCTACAATGAGCAGTTCTTC.

This chain links TRBV4-1 with TRBJ2-7, with D unresolved. V was pared by 2 bases and J by 1 base, with 9 bases between. This CDR3 spans 14 amino acids. The V gene's germline CDR1 is MGHRA and CDR2 YSYEKL. CDR3 nucleotide sequence: TGCGCCAGCAGCCAACACAGTGAATCCTACGAGCAGTACTTC. As protein: CASSQHSESYEQYF.

The V gene is TRBV9, the J gene TRBJ2-3, with a tentative D call TRBD1 (6 bases). V lost 0 bases to trimming and J lost 1 base, with 18 bases between them. Germline lookup yields CDR1 SGDLS and CDR2 YYNGEE. This CDR3 region has 18 residues. The CDR3 sequence is CASSVEGEPSLGTDTQYF. In DNA, the CDR3 is TGTGCCAGCAGCGTAGAGGGGGAGCCTAGCCTCGGCACAGATACGCAGTATTTT.

This chain links TRBV9 with TRBJ2-7, with 7 positions matching TRBD1. V lost 3 bases, J lost 7 bases, and 7 bases stayed unmatched. The CDR3 has 13 amino acids. CDR1 is SGDLS, CDR2 YYNGEE, per germline. This CDR3 reads CASSARTGWEQYF. Written as DNA, the CDR3 is TGTGCCAGCAGCGCCCGGACAGGCTGGGAGCAGTACTTC.

This clonotype was seen only a few times. The chain employs TRBV12-3 or TRBV12-4 and TRBJ1-1; D might be TRBD1 (6 bases). Between the trimmed V and J ends, which lost 5 bases and 8 bases, there was a span of 12 bases. CDR3 length: 12 residues. The chain's CDR3 is CASSPRTAEAFF. The CDR3 coding sequence is TGTGCCAGCAGTCCACGGACAGCCGAAGCTTTCTTT.

The chain is built from TRBV5-4 and TRBJ1-1; D is perhaps TRBD1 (5 bases). Trimming took off 2 bases at V and 1 base at J, with 9 bases between the two ends. Germline values: CDR1 SGHNT, CDR2 YYREEE (reference sequence). The CDR3 length is 14 residues. The CDR3 sequence: CASSFSGANTEAFF. For the CDR3, the DNA is TGTGCCAGCAGCTTTTCTGGGGCGAACACTGAAGCTTTCTTT.

This clonotype came up many times. The chain links TRBV11-2 to TRBJ2-1; 10 nucleotides line up with TRBD2. Looked up from germline, CDR1 is SGHAT and CDR2 is FQNNGV. Losses at the gene ends were 5 bases for V and 10 bases for J; bases not matched to a gene: 17. The CDR3 has 17 residues. The CDR3 sequence: CASSPTSPSGSSNEQFF. The CDR3 coding sequence is TGTGCCAGCAGCCCGACCTCCCCTAGCGGGAGTTCGAACGAGCAGTTCTTC.

The V call is TRBV18, the J call TRBJ2-1; TRBD1 matches 9 bases. Germline CDR1 and CDR2: KGHSH and LQKENI. V lost 0 bases to trimming and J lost 3 bases; unmatched junction nucleotides: 3. The CDR3 loop spans 16 amino acids. The DNA for the CDR3 is TGTGCCAGCTCACCACCGGGACAGGGTTACTACAATGAGCAGTTCTTC. It encodes CASSPPGQGYYNEQFF.

This clonotype was observed a handful of times. The genes are TRBV6-5 and TRBJ1-5; D is uncertain. V was trimmed by 6 bases and J by 0 bases, leaving 12 bases between them. This CDR3 comprises 15 residues. Germline-derived CDR1 and CDR2 are MNHEY and SVGAGI. The CDR3 region is CASSPGPNSNQPQHF. DNA of the CDR3: TGTGCCAGCAGCCCCGGACCTAATAGCAATCAGCCCCAGCATTTT.

Many counts were recorded for this clonotype. J is TRBJ2-2 and V is TRBV6-5, with TRBD1 matching over 9 bases. The CDR3 has 15 amino acids. The germline V gene encodes CDR1 MNHEY and CDR2 SVGAGI. The junction had 7 bases not matched to a gene; V was cut back by 3 bases and J by 8 bases. The CDR3 coding sequence is TGTGCCAGCAGTTATGGGACAGGGATGAGGGGGGAGCTGTTTTTT. Translation gives CASSYGTGMRGELFF.

This clonotype has more than one count but fewer than ten. CDR3 amino acids: CSVEDHRGDGYTF. DNA for the CDR3: TGCAGCGTTGAAGATCACAGGGGCGATGGCTACACCTTC. The chain uses TRBV29-1 and TRBJ1-2, with TRBD1 matching over 7 bases. Germline V gene data show CDR1 as SQVTM and CDR2 as ANQGSEA. The CDR3 loop spans 13 amino acids. V shed 0 bases and J 6 bases; nucleotides not matched to a gene: 4.

The rearrangement joins TRBV29-1 to TRBJ1-2; D perhaps matches TRBD1 (6 bases). The CDR3 spans 13 residues. Germline V lookup: CDR1 SQVTM, CDR2 ANQGSEA. V lost 6 bases and J 2 bases, leaving 13 bases between the germline ends. CDR3 sequence: CSVDRTANYGYTF. DNA of the CDR3: TGCAGCGTCGATAGGACAGCCAACTATGGCTACACCTTC.

The CDR3 sequence is CASSYSVQDQPQHF. DNA for the CDR3: TGTGCCAGCAGTTACTCTGTCCAGGATCAGCCCCAGCATTTT. The rearrangement links TRBV6-5 to TRBJ1-5; D unresolved. V was cut by 0 bases and J by 5 bases, with 8 bases left in between. This CDR3 region has 14 residues. Germline values: CDR1 MNHEY, CDR2 SVGAGI.

The chain uses TRBV12-3 or TRBV12-4 and TRBJ2-2, with a possible D match to TRBD1 (5 bases). This CDR3 is built from 12 residues. Trimming stripped 7 bases from V and 4 bases from J, with 7 bases between. The CDR3 nucleotides are TGTGCCAGCATAAGGGGCACCGGGGAGCTGTTTTTT. It translates to CASIRGTGELFF.

The CDR3 DNA is TGCGCCAGCAGCCAAGATACGGGGGGCGAGCAGTACTTC. The encoded protein is CASSQDTGGEQYF. This rearrangement joins TRBV4-1 to TRBJ2-7, with 7 bases matching TRBD2. J was trimmed by 6 bases and V by 0 bases; bases with no gene match: 2. Germline V gene data show CDR1 as MGHRA and CDR2 as YSYEKL. The CDR3 is made up of 13 amino acids.

The chain links TRBV4-1 to TRBJ2-3; D might be TRBD1 (6 bases). CDR1 MGHRA and CDR2 YSYEKL come from the germline V gene. The CDR3 runs to 17 residues. V was cut by 0 bases and J by 0 bases, with 13 bases left in between. CDR3 sequence reads: CASSQDVQGSSTDTQYF. The CDR3 DNA is TGCGCCAGCAGCCAAGACGTTCAGGGGTCTAGCACAGATACGCAGTATTTT.